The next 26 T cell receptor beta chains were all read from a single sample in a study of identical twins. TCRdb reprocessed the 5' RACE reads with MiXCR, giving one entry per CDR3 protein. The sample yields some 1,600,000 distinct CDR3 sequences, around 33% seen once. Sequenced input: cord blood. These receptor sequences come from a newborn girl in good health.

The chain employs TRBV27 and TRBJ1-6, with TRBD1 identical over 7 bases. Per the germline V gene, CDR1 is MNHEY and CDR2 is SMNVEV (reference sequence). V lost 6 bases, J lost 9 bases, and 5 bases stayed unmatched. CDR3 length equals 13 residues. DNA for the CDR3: TGTGCCAGCAGCCGACAGGGTCGTTCACCCCTCCACTTT. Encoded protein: CASSRQGRSPLHF.

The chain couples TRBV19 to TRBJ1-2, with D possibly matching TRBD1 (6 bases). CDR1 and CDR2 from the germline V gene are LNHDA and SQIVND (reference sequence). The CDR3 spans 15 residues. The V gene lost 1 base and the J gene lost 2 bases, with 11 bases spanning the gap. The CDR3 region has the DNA TGTGCCAGTAGTATAGCCGGACAGAAAAACTATGGCTACACCTTC. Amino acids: CASSIAGQKNYGYTF.

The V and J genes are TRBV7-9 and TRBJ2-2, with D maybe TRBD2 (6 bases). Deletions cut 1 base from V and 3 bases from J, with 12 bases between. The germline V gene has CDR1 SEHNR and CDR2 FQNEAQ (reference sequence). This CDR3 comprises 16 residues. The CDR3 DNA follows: TGTGCCAGCAGCTTAGGGAGGGTCCGATACACCGGGGAGCTGTTTTTT. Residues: CASSLGRVRYTGELFF.

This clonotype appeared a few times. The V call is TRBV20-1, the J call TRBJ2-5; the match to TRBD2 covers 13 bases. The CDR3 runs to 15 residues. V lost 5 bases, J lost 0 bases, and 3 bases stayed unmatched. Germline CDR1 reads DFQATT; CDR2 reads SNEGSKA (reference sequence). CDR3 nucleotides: TGCAGTGCTTGTGGACTAGCGGGGGACCAAGAGACCCAGTACTTC. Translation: CSACGLAGDQETQYF.

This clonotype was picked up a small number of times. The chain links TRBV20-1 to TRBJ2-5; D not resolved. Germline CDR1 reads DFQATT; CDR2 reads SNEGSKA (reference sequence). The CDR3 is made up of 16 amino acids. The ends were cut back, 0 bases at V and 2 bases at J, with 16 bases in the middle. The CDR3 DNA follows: TGCAGTGCTAGAGATCTCGGTGGAGATCTGCAAGAGACCCAGTACTTC. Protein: CSARDLGGDLQETQYF.

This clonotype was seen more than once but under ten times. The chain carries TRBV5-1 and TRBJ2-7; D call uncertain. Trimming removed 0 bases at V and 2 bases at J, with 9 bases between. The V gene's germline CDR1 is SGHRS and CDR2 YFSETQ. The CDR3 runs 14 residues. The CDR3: CASSLGWAPYEQYF. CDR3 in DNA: TGCGCCAGCAGCTTGGGATGGGCACCCTACGAGCAGTACTTC.

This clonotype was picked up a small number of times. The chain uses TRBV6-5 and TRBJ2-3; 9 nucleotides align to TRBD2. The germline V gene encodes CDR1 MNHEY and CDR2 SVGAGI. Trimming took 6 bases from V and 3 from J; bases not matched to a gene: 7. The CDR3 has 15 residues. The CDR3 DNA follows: TGTGCCAGCAGACCCTGGACTAGCGAAACAGATACGCAGTATTTT. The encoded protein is CASRPWTSETDTQYF.

In DNA form, the CDR3 reads TGTGCCAGCACCTTCGGGGGCGATGGCTACACCTTC. Translating it yields CASTFGGDGYTF. The chain employs TRBV6-1 and TRBJ1-2, with D possibly matching TRBD1 (6 bases). This CDR3 is built from 12 residues. The germline CDR1 and CDR2 sequences are MNHNS and SASEGT. V was shortened by 7 bases and J by 6 bases, with 12 bases between the two germline ends.

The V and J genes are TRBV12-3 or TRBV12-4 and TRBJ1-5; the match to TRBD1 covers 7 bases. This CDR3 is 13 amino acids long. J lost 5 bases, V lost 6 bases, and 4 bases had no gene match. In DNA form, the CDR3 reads TGTGCCAGCAGGTCGGGGACAGATCAGCCCCAGCATTTT. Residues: CASRSGTDQPQHF.

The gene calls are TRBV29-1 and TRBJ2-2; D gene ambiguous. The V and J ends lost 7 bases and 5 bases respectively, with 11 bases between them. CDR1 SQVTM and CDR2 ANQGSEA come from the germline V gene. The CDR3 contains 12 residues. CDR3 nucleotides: TGCAGCGCCGACGACCGAACCGGGGAGCTGTTTTTT. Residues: CSADDRTGELFF.

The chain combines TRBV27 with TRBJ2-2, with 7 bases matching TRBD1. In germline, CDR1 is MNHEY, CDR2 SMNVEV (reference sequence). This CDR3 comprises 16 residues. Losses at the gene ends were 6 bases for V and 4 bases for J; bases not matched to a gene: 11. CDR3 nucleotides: TGTGCCAGCAGCCGCGCAGGACAGGCTCCCACCGGGGAGCTGTTTTTT. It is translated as CASSRAGQAPTGELFF.

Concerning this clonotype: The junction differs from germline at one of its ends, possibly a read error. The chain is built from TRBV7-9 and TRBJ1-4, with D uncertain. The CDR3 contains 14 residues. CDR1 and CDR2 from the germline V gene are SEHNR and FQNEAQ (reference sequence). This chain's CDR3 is CAGSSRPPNEKLFF. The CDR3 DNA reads TGTGCCGGCAGTTCCAGGCCACCTAATGAAAAACTGTTTTTT. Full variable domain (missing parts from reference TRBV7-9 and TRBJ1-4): DTGVSQNPRHKITKRGQNVTFRCDPISEHNRLYWYRQTLGQGPEFLTYFQNEAQLEKSRLLSDRFSAERPKGSFSTLEIQRTEQGDSAMYLCAGSSRPPNEKLFFGSGTQLSVL.

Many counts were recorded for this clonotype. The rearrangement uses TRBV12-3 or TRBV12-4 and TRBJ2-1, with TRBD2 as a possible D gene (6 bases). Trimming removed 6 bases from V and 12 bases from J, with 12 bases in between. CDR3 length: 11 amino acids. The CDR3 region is CASSAGTSQFF. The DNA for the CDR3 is TGTGCCAGCAGCGCCGGGACTTCGCAGTTCTTC.

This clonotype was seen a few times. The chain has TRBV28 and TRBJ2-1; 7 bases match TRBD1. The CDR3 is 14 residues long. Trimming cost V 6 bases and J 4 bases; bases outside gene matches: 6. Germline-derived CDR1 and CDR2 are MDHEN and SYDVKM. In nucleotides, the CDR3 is TGTGCCAGCAGCGTGGGACAGCCATACAATGAGCAGTTCTTC. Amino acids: CASSVGQPYNEQFF.

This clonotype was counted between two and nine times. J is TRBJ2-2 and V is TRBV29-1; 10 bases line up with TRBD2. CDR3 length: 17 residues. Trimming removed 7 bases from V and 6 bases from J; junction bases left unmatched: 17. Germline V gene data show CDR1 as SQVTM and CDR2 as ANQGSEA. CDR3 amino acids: CSAVREVLAGEAGELFF. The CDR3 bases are TGCAGCGCCGTCAGGGAAGTCCTAGCGGGAGAAGCCGGGGAGCTGTTTTTT.

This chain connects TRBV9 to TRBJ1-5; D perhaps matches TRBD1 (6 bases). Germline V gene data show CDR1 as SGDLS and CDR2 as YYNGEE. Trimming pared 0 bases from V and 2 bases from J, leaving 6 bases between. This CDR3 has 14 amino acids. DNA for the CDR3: TGTGCCAGCAGCGTAGAGGGGGGCAATCAGCCCCAGCATTTT. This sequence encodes CASSVEGGNQPQHF.

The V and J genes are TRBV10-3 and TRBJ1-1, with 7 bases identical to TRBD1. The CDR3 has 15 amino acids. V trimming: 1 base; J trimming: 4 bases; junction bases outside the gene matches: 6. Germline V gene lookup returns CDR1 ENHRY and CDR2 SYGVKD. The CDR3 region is CAISEWDSRSTEAFF. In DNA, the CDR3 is TGTGCCATCAGTGAGTGGGACAGCCGATCCACTGAAGCTTTCTTT.

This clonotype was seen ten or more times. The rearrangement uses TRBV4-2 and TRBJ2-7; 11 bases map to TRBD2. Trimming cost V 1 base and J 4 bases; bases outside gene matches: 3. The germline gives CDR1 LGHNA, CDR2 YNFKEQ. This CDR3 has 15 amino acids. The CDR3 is CASSQGTSGLYEQYF. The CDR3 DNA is TGTGCCAGCAGCCAAGGGACTAGCGGGTTATACGAGCAGTACTTC.

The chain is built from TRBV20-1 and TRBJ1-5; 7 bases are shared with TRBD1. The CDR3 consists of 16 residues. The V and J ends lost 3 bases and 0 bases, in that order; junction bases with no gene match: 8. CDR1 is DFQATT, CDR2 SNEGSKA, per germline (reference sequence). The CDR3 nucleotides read TGCAGTGCTAGTGACAGGGCGGGGCATAGCAATCAGCCCCAGCATTTT. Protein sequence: CSASDRAGHSNQPQHF.

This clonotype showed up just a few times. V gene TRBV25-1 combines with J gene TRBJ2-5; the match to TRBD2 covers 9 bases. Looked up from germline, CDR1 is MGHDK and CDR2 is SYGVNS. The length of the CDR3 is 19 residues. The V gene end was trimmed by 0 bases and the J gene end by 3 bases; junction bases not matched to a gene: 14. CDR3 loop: CASSEYSGGGGAQKETQYF. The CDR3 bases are TGTGCCAGCAGTGAATACTCCGGTGGCGGGGGGGCACAAAAAGAGACCCAGTACTTC.

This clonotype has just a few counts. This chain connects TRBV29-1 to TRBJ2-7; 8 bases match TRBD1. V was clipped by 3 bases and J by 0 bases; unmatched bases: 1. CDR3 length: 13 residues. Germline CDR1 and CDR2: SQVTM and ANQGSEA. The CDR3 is CSVDTGGSYEQYF. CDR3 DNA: TGCAGCGTTGATACAGGGGGCTCCTACGAGCAGTACTTC.

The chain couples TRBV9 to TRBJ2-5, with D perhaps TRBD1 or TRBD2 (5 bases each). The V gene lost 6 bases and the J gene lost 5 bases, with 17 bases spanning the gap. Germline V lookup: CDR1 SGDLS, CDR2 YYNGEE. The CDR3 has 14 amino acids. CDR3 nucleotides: TGTGCCAGCACCGTCCCGGGGCTCGGGGAGACCCAGTACTTC. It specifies CASTVPGLGETQYF. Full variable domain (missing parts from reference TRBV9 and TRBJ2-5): DSGVTQTPKHLITATGQRVTLRCSPRSGDLSVYWYQQSLDQGLQFLIQYYNGEERAKGNILERFSAQQFPDLHSELNLSSLELGDSALYFCASTVPGLGETQYFGPGTRLLVL.

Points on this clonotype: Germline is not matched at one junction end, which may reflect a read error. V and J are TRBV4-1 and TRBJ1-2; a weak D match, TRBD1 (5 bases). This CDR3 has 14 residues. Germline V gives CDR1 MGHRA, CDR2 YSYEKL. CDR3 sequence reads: CVSSQEQAHRGYTF. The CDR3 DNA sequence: TGCGTCAGCAGCCAAGAACAGGCACACAGAGGCTACACCTTC.

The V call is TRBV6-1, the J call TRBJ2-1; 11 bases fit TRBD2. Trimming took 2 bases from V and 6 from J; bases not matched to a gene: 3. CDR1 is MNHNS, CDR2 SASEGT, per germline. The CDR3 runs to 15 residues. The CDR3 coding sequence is TGTGCCAGCAGTGAATTCGGGACTAGCGGCAATGAGCAGTTCTTC. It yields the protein CASSEFGTSGNEQFF.

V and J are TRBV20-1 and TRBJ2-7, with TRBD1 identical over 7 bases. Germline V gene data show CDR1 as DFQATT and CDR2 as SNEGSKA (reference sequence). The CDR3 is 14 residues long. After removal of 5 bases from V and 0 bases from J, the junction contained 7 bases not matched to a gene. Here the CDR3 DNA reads TGCAGTGCTTCGGACAGGTCCCTCTCCTACGAGCAGTACTTC. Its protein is CSASDRSLSYEQYF.

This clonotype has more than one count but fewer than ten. The CDR3 sequence is CASSQEGWLADTQYF. The CDR3 DNA reads as TGTGCCAGCAGCCAAGAAGGGTGGTTGGCAGATACGCAGTATTTT. J is TRBJ2-3 and V is TRBV4-2; D not certain. Germline CDR1 LGHNA, CDR2 YNFKEQ. The V and J ends lost 0 bases and 4 bases respectively, with 11 bases between them. There are 15 residues in the CDR3.